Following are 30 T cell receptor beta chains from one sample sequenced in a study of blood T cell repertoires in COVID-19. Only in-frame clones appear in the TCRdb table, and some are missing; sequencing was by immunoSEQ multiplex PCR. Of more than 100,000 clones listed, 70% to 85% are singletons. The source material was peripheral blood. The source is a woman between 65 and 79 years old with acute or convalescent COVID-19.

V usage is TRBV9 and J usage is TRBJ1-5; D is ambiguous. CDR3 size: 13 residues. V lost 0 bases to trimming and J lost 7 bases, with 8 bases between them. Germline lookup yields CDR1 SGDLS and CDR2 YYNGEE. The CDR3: CASSVAPEQPQHF. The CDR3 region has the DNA TGTGCCAGCAGCGTAGCTCCGGAGCAGCCCCAGCATTTT.

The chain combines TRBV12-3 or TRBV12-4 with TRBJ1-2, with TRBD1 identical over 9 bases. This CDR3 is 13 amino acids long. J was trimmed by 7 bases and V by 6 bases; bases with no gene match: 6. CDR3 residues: CASRGTGSGGYTF. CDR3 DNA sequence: TGTGCCAGCAGGGGGACAGGGAGCGGTGGCTACACCTTC.

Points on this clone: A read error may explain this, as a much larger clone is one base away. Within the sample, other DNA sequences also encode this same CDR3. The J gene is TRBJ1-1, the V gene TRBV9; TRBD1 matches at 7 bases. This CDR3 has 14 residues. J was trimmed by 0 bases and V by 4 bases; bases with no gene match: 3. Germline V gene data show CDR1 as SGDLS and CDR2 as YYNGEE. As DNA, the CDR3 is TGTGCCAGCAGCCTGACAGGGATGAACACTGAAGCTTTCTTT. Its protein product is CASSLTGMNTEAFF.

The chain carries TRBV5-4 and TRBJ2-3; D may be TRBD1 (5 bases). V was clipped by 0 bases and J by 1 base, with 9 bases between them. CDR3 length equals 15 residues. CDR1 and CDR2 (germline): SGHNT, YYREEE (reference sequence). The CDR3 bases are TGTGCCAGCAGCTTGGCCCAGGGCCGCACAGATACGCAGTATTTT. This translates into CASSLAQGRTDTQYF.

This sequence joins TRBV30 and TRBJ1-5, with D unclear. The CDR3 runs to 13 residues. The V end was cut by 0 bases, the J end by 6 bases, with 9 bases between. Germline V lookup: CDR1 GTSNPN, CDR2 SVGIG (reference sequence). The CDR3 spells CAWSVRAGQPQHF. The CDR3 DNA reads TGTGCCTGGAGTGTACGAGCGGGTCAGCCCCAGCATTTT.

DNA of the CDR3: TGCGCCAGCAGCTTGTACGATCCGGGGTACAATGAGCAGTTCTTC. Translated: CASSLYDPGYNEQFF. This chain joins TRBV5-1 and TRBJ2-1; a possible D gene is TRBD2 (5 bases). With 1 base removed from V and 4 bases from J, the gap between germline ends came to 12 bases. This CDR3 has 15 residues. The germline V gene encodes CDR1 SGHRS and CDR2 YFSETQ.

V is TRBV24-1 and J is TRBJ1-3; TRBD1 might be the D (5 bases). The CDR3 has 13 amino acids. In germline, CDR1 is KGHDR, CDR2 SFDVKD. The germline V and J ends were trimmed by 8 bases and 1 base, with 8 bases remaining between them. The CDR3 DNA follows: TGTGCCACCACAGACAGATCTGGAAACACCATATATTTT. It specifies CATTDRSGNTIYF.

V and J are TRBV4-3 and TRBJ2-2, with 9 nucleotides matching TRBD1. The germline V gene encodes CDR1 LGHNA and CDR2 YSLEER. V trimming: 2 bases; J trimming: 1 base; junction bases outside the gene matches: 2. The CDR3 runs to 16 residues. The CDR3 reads CASSQPTGGNTGELFF. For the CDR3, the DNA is TGCGCCAGCAGCCAACCGACAGGGGGGAACACCGGGGAGCTGTTTTTT.

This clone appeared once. CDR3 region: CAISEQSGNTIYF. The CDR3 DNA is TGTGCCATCAGTGAACAGTCTGGAAACACCATATATTTT. The J gene is TRBJ1-3, the V gene TRBV10-3; D not certain. Trimming left V 3 bases short and J 1 base short, with 4 bases between. Germline values: CDR1 ENHRY, CDR2 SYGVKD. This CDR3 has 13 amino acids.

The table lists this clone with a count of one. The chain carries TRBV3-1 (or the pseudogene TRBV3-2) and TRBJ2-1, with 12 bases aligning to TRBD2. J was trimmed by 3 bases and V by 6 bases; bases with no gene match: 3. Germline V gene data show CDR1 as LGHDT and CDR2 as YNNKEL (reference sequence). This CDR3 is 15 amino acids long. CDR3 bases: TGTGCCAGCAGTCGACTAGCGGGGGTCTACAATGAGCAGTTCTTC. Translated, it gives CASSRLAGVYNEQFF.

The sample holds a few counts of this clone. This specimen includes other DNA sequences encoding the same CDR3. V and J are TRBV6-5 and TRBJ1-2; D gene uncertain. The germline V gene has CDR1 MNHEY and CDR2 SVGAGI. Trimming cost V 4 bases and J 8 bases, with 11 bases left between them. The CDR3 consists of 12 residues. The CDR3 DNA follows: TGTGCCAGCAGTTTAGCGGGAGGGGGCTACACCTTC. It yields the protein CASSLAGGGYTF.

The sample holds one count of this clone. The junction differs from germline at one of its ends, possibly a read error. The CDR3 sequence: CASSSGGLQGQGTQYF. CDR3 DNA: TGTGCCAGCAGCTCTGGGGGCCTACAGGGACAAGGGACCCAGTACTTC. The rearrangement joins TRBV5-4 to TRBJ2-5, with D tentatively TRBD1 (6 bases). The length of the CDR3 is 16 residues. The germline gives CDR1 SGHNT, CDR2 YYREEE (reference sequence).

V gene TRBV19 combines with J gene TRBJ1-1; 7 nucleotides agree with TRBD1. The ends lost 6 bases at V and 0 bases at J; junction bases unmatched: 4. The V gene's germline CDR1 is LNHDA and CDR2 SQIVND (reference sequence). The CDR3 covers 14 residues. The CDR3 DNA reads TGTGCCAGTAGGCCGGGACAGATGAACACTGAAGCTTTCTTT. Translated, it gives CASRPGQMNTEAFF.

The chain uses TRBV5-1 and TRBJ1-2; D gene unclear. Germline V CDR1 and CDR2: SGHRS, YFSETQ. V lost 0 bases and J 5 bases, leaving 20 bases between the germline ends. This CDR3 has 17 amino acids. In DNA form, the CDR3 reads TGCGCCAGCAGCTTGGGTTCGAGCCCTGGTGGAGGGTATGGCTACACCTTC. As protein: CASSLGSSPGGGYGYTF.

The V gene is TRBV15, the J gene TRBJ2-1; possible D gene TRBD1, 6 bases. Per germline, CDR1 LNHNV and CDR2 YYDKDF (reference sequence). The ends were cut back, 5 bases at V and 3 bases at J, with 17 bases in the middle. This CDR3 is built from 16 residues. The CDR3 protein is CATSPPPQGSYNEQFF. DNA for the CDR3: TGTGCCACCAGCCCCCCCCCACAGGGCAGCTACAATGAGCAGTTCTTC.

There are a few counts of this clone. The CDR3 reads CASSVTGNGNQPQHF. The CDR3 DNA sequence: TGTGCCAGCTCAGTGACAGGGAACGGCAATCAGCCCCAGCATTTT. This chain joins TRBV18 and TRBJ1-5; TRBD1 matches at 7 bases. Germline CDR1 KGHSH, CDR2 LQKENI. This CDR3 has 15 residues. J lost 2 bases, V lost 5 bases, and 6 bases had no gene match. The entire variable domain, with the rest obtained from reference TRBV18 and TRBJ1-5, is as follows: NAGVMQNPRHLVRRRGQEARLRCSPMKGHSHVYWYRQLPEEGLKFMVYLQKENIIDESGMPKERFSAEFPKEGPSILRIQQVVRGDSAAYFCASSVTGNGNQPQHFGDGTRLSIL.

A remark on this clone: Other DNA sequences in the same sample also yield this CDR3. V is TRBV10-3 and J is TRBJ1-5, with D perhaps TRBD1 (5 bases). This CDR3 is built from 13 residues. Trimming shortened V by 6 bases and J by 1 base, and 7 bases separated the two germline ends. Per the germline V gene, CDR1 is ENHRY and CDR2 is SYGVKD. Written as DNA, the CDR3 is TGTGCCATCAGAGACAGCAGCAATCAGCCCCAGCATTTT. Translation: CAIRDSSNQPQHF.

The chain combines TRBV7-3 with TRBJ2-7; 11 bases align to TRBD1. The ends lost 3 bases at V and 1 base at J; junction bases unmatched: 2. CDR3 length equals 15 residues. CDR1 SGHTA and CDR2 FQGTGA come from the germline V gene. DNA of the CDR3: TGTGCCAGCAGCTTGGGACAGGGGGGATCCTACGAGCAGTACTTC. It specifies CASSLGQGGSYEQYF.

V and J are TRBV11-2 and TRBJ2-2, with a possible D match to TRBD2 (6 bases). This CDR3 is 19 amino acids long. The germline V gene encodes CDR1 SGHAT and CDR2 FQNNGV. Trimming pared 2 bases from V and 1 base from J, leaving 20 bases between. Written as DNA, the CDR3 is TGTGCCAGCAGCTTATTTTCACTGGAAAGGCGGGGGAACACCGGGGAGCTGTTTTTT. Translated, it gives CASSLFSLERRGNTGELFF.

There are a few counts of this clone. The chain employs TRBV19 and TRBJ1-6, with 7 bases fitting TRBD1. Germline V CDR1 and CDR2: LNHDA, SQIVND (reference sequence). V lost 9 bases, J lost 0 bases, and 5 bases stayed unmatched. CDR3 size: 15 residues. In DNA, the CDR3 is TGTGCCAGCCGACAGGGAAGCTCCTATAATTCACCCCTCCACTTT. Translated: CASRQGSSYNSPLHF.

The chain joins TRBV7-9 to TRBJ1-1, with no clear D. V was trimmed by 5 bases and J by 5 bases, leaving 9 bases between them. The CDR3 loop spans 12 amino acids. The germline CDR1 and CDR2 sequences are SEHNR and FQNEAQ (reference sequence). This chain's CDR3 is CASSQVDTEAFF. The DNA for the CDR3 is TGTGCCAGCAGCCAGGTGGATACTGAAGCTTTCTTT.

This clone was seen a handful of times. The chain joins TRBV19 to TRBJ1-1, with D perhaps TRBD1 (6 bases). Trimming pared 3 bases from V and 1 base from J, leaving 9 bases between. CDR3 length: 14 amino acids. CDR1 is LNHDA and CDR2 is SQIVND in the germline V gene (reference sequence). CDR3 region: CASSIRGPNTEAFF. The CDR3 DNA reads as TGTGCCAGTAGTATCAGGGGACCGAACACTGAAGCTTTCTTT. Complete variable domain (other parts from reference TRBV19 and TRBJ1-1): DGGITQSPKYLFRKEGQNVTLSCEQNLNHDAMYWYRQDPGQGLRLIYYSQIVNDFQKGDIAEGYSVSREKKESFPLTVTSAQKNPTAFYLCASSIRGPNTEAFFGQGTRLTVV.

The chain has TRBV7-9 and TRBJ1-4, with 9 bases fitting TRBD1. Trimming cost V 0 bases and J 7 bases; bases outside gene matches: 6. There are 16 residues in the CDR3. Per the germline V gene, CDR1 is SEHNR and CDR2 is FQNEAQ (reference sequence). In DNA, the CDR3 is TGTGCCAGCAGCTTAGCAACAGGGGGCAGAGTTGAAAAACTGTTTTTT. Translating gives CASSLATGGRVEKLFF.

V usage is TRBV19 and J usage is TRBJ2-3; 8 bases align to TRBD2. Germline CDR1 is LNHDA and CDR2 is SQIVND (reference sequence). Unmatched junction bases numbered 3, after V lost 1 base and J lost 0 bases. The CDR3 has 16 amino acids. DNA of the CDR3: TGTGCCAGTAGTATAGTACTAGCGGTTAGCACAGATACGCAGTATTTT. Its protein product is CASSIVLAVSTDTQYF.

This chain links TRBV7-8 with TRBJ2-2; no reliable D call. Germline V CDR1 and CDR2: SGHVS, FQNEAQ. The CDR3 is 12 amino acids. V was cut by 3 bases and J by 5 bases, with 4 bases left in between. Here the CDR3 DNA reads TGTGCCAGCAGCTTGAGGACCGGGGAGCTGTTTTTT. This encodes CASSLRTGELFF.

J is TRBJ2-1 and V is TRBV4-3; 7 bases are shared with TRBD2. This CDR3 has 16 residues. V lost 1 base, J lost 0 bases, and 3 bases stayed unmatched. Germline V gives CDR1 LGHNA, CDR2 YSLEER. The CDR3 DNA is TGCGCCAGCAGCCAAGGGGTAGCGGGCTCCTACAATGAGCAGTTCTTC. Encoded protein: CASSQGVAGSYNEQFF.

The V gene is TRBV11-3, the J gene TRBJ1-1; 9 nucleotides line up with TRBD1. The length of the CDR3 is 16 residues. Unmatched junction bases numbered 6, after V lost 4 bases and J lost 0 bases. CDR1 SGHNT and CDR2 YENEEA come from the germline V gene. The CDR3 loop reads CASSSDRGLVNTEAFF. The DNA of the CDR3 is TGTGCCAGCAGCTCCGACAGGGGGTTGGTGAACACTGAAGCTTTCTTT.

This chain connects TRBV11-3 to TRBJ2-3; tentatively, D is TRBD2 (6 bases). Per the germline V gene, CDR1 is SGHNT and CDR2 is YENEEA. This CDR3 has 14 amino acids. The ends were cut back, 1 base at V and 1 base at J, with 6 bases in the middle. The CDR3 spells CASSLAGGTDTQYF. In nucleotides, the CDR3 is TGTGCCAGCAGCTTAGCGGGGGGCACAGATACGCAGTATTTT.

The CDR3 loop reads CASSFLQGTGETQYF. The CDR3 nucleotides read TGTGCCAGCAGCTTCCTACAGGGTACGGGAGAGACCCAGTACTTC. This chain connects TRBV5-4 to TRBJ2-5, with D perhaps TRBD1 (6 bases). The CDR3 spans 15 residues. Germline-derived CDR1 and CDR2 are SGHNT and YYREEE (reference sequence). V gave up 2 bases and J gave up 4 bases, with 15 bases separating them.

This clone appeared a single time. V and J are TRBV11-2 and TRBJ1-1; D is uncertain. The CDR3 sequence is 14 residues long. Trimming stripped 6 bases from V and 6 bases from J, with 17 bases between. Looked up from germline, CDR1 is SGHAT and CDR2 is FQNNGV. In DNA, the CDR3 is TGTGCCAGCAGTTCCACGGGAGGGTATGCTGAAGCTTTCTTT. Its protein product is CASSSTGGYAEAFF.